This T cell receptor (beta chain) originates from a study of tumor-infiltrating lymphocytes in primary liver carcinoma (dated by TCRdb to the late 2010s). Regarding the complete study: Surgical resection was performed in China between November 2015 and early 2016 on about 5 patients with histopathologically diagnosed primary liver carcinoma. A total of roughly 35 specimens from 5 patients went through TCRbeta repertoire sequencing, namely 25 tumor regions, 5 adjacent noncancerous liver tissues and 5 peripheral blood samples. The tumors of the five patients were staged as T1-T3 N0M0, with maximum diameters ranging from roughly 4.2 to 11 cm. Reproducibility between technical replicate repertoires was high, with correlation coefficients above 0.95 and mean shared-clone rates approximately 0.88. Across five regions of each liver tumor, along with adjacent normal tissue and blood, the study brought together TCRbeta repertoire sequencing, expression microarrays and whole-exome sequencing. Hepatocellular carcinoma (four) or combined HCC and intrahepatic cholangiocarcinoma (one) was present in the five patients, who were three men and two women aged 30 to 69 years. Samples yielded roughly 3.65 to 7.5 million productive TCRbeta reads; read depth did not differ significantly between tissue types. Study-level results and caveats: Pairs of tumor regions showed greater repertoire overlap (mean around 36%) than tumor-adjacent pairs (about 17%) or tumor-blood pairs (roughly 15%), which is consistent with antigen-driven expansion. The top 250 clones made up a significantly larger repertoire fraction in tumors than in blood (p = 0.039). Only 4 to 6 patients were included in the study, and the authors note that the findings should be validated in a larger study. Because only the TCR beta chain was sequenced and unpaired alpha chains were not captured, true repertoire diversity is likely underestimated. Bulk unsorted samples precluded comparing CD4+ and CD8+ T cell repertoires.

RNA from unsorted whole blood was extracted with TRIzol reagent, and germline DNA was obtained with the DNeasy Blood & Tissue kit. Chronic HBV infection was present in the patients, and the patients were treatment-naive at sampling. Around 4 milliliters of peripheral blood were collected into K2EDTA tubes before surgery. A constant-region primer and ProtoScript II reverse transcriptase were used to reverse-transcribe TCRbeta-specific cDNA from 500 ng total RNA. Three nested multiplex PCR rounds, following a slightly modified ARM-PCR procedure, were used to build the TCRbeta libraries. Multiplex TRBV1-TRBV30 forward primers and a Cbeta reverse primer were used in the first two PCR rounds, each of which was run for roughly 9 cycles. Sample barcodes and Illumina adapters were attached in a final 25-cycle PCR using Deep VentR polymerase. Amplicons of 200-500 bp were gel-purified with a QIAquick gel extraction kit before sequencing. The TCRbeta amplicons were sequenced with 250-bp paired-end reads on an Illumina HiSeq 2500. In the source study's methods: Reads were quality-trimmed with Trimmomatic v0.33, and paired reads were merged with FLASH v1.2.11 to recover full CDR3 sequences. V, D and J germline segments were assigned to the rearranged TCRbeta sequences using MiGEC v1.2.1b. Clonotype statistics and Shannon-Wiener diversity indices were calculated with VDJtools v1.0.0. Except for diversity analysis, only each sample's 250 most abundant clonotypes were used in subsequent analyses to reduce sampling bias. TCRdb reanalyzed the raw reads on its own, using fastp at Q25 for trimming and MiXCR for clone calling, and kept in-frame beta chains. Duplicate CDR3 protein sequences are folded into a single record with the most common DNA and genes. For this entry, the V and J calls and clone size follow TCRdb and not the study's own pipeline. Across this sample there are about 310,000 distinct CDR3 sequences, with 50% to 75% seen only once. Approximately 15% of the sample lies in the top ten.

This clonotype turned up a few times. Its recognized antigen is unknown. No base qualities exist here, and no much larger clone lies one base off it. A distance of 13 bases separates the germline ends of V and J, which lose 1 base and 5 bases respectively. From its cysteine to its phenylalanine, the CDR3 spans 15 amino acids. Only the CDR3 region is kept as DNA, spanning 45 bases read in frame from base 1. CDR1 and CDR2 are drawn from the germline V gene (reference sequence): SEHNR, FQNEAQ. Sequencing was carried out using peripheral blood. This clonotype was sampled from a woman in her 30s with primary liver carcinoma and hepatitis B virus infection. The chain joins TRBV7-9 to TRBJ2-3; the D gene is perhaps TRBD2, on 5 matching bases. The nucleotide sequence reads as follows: TGTGCCAGCAGCTTAGGGACTCAAAGTGTAGATACGCAGTATTTT. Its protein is CASSLGTQSVDTQYF.